A single sample is the source of the 29 T cell receptor beta chains below, sequenced in a study of vaccination effects on CD4 cells after COVID-19. Under the ViraFEST assay, PBMC were stimulated with viral peptide pools so that antigen-specific CD4+ T cells expanded. Sequencing was performed afterwards. Following culture for around 10 days, CD4+ T cells were isolated. Data came from immunoSEQ multiplex PCR; TCRdb stores just in-frame clones and leaves some out. The repertoire holds approximately 30,000 clones, with approximately 61% as singletons. No antigens are known for them. The sequences come from CD4+ T cells from PBMCs cultured with HCoV-229E spike peptides, collected before COVID-19 vaccination. The source is a human donor who received a COVID-19 vaccine.

The CDR3 DNA follows: TGTGCCATCAGGACTAGCGACGGTGAGCAGTTCTTC. Translated, it gives CAIRTSDGEQFF. The V call is TRBV10-3, the J call TRBJ2-1; 8 bases are shared with TRBD2. This CDR3 contains 12 residues. V lost 6 bases, J lost 9 bases, and 4 bases stayed unmatched. CDR1 and CDR2 (germline): ENHRY, SYGVKD.

The V gene is TRBV9, the J gene TRBJ2-7; 10 bases agree with TRBD2. Germline V CDR1 and CDR2: SGDLS, YYNGEE. The CDR3 contains 15 residues. J lost 0 bases, V lost 2 bases, and 2 bases had no gene match. CDR3 loop: CASSVGLASSYEQYF. CDR3 DNA sequence: TGTGCCAGCAGCGTGGGACTAGCGAGCTCCTACGAGCAGTACTTC.

This clone appeared once. The V and J genes are TRBV18 and TRBJ2-4; maybe TRBD1 (6 bases). The V end lost 6 bases, the J end lost 2 bases, and 8 bases lay between the germline ends. This CDR3 contains 13 residues. Germline CDR1 reads KGHSH; CDR2 reads LQKENI. The chain's CDR3 is CASSQGSKNIQYF. As DNA, the CDR3 is TGTGCCAGCTCGCAGGGGTCCAAAAACATTCAGTACTTC.

The V gene is TRBV21-1, the J gene TRBJ1-5; the D call in the table, TRBD1, was not verified against the DNA. TRBV21-1 is marked as a pseudogene. This CDR3 region has 17 residues. This chain's CDR3 is CASSNHTTGSLNQPQHF. CDR3 in DNA: TGTGCCAGCAGCAACCATACGACAGGGAGTCTTAATCAGCCCCAGCATTTT.

The CDR3 loop reads CASSLRTSGSFPSYEQYF. The CDR3 region has the DNA TGTGCCAGCAGTCTCAGGACTAGCGGGAGTTTCCCCTCCTACGAGCAGTACTTC. The chain combines TRBV28 with TRBJ2-7, with 13 bases matching TRBD2. This CDR3 has 18 amino acids. After removal of 5 bases from V and 0 bases from J, the junction contained 10 bases not matched to a gene. The V gene's germline CDR1 is MDHEN and CDR2 SYDVKM.

The V call is TRBV5-6, the J call TRBJ2-7; D call uncertain. The V gene lost 6 bases and the J gene lost 4 bases, with 20 bases spanning the gap. CDR1 is SGHDT and CDR2 is YYEEEE in the germline V gene. This CDR3 comprises 15 residues. The CDR3 sequence: CASTQTPVNLYEQYF. The CDR3 DNA sequence: TGTGCCAGCACCCAGACCCCGGTAAATCTATACGAGCAGTACTTC. Based on the CDR3 plus reference TRBV5-6 and TRBJ2-7, the full variable domain is DAGVTQSPTHLIKTRGQQVTLRCSPKSGHDTVSWYQQALGQGPQFIFQYYEEEERQRGNFPDRFSGHQFPNYSSELNVNALLLGDSALYLCASTQTPVNLYEQYFGPGTRLTVT.

V is TRBV7-2 and J is TRBJ1-2, with 8 bases matching TRBD1. Germline CDR1 and CDR2: SGHTA and FQGNSA. There are 14 residues in the CDR3. J lost 8 bases, V lost 5 bases, and 10 bases had no gene match. CDR3 in DNA: TGTGCCAGCAGCCCATCGCAGGGGGCGAGAGGCTACACCTTC. Protein product: CASSPSQGARGYTF. The variable domain in full, with the rest retrieved from reference TRBV7-2 and TRBJ1-2, is GAGVSQSPSNKVTEKGKDVELRCDPISGHTALYWYRQSLGQGLEFLIYFQGNSAPDKSGLPSDRFSAERTGGSVSTLTIQRTQQEDSAVYLCASSPSQGARGYTFGSGTRLTVV.

The V gene is TRBV5-1, the J gene TRBJ1-6, with D possibly matching TRBD1 (6 bases). Trimming took 0 bases from V and 6 from J, leaving 7 bases between them. CDR3 size: 14 residues. In germline, CDR1 is SGHRS, CDR2 YFSETQ. The CDR3 DNA reads TGCGCCAGCAGCTTGGAGGGGGGTAATTCACCCCTCCACTTT. It specifies CASSLEGGNSPLHF.

In this sample, this clone turned up a few times. The gene calls are TRBV3-1 (or the pseudogene TRBV3-2) and TRBJ1-4; tentatively, D is TRBD1 (5 bases). Looked up from germline, CDR1 is LGHDT and CDR2 is YNNKEL (reference sequence). The length of the CDR3 is 16 residues. V was cut by 1 base and J by 8 bases, with 17 bases left in between. The CDR3 sequence is CASSQGFGAVGEKLFF. The CDR3 DNA sequence: TGTGCCAGCAGCCAAGGATTCGGGGCGGTTGGGGAAAAACTGTTTTTT.

This clone occurred a few times. The rearrangement uses TRBV7-9 and TRBJ1-3, with 8 bases that match TRBD1. V shed 5 bases and J 0 bases; nucleotides not matched to a gene: 9. The CDR3 runs to 17 residues. Looked up from germline, CDR1 is SEHNR and CDR2 is FQNEAQ (reference sequence). The CDR3 sequence: CASSTGQGGSSGNTIYF. CDR3 sequence (DNA): TGTGCCAGCAGCACCGGACAGGGCGGGAGCTCTGGAAACACCATATATTTT.

This rearrangement joins TRBV29-1 to TRBJ2-1; 7 nucleotides align to TRBD2. CDR1 is SQVTM and CDR2 is ANQGSEA in the germline V gene. This CDR3 region has 18 residues. With V trimmed by 3 bases and J by 3 bases, 17 bases remained unmatched. This CDR3 reads CSVDAPDSGPIHYNEQFF. DNA of the CDR3: TGCAGCGTTGATGCCCCCGATAGCGGGCCCATCCACTACAATGAGCAGTTCTTC.

The chain links TRBV7-8 to TRBJ1-1; 7 positions match TRBD1. With V trimmed by 0 bases and J by 4 bases, 5 bases remained unmatched. CDR3 length equals 15 residues. The germline CDR1 and CDR2 sequences are SGHVS and FQNEAQ. CDR3 sequence reads: CASSLAEQGGTEAFF. The DNA of the CDR3 is TGTGCCAGCAGCTTAGCGGAGCAGGGGGGCACTGAAGCTTTCTTT. The full variable domain, in which reference TRBV7-8 and TRBJ1-1 provide the parts outside the CDR3, is GAGVSQSPRYKVAKRGQDVALRCDPISGHVSLFWYQQALGQGPEFLTYFQNEAQLDKSGLPSDRFFAERPEGSVSTLKIQRTQQEDSAVYLCASSLAEQGGTEAFFGQGTRLTVV.

This clone appeared a single time. The V call is TRBV12-3 or TRBV12-4, the J call TRBJ2-2; the D gene is possibly TRBD1 (6 bases). V lost 5 bases to trimming and J lost 4 bases, with 8 bases between them. CDR3 size: 13 residues. The DNA for the CDR3 is TGTGCCAGCAGTCGGACAGTCACCGGGGAGCTGTTTTTT. This translates into CASSRTVTGELFF.

The chain couples TRBV7-9 to TRBJ2-7; 9 bases match TRBD1. The CDR3 runs 18 residues. V gave up 0 bases and J gave up 2 bases; unmatched junction bases: 11. The germline V gene encodes CDR1 SEHNR and CDR2 FQNEAQ (reference sequence). CDR3 sequence: CASSLAPPGQGRTYEQYF. The CDR3 nucleotides are TGTGCCAGCAGCTTAGCCCCCCCGGGACAGGGAAGAACCTACGAGCAGTACTTC.

A note on this clone: Mismatch with germline at one junction end may stem from a read error. The chain employs TRBV29-1 and TRBJ2-7, with TRBD1 matching over 10 bases. This CDR3 has 13 residues. Germline values: CDR1 SQVTM, CDR2 ANQGSEA. The CDR3 spells CSVGTGGSSEQYF. The CDR3 DNA sequence: TGCAGCGTTGGGACAGGGGGATCCTCCGAGCAGTACTTC.

This clone appeared a few times. The J gene is TRBJ1-2, the V gene TRBV3-1 (or the pseudogene TRBV3-2); D might be TRBD1 (5 bases). Looked up from germline, CDR1 is LGHDT and CDR2 is YNNKEL (reference sequence). The V gene lost 3 bases and the J gene lost 2 bases, with 7 bases spanning the gap. The CDR3 is 13 amino acids. The CDR3 coding sequence is TGTGCCAGCAGCCATCGGGACAACTATGGCTACACCTTC. Residues: CASSHRDNYGYTF.

The chain is built from TRBV9 and TRBJ1-2, with 7 bases that match TRBD1. Germline CDR1 and CDR2: SGDLS and YYNGEE. This CDR3 has 13 residues. V gave up 2 bases and J gave up 7 bases; unmatched junction bases: 5. CDR3: CASSVRDSSGYTF. The CDR3 DNA sequence: TGTGCCAGCAGCGTCCGGGACAGTTCTGGCTACACCTTC.

The chain uses TRBV10-3 and TRBJ1-5; no firm D call. Trimming took off 2 bases at V and 1 base at J, with 12 bases between the two ends. CDR1 and CDR2 (germline): ENHRY, SYGVKD. The CDR3 has 16 amino acids. The chain's CDR3 is CAISESPTGSNQPQHF. The CDR3 DNA reads TGTGCCATCAGTGAGAGCCCCACTGGAAGCAATCAGCCCCAGCATTTT.

V and J are TRBV6-2 or TRBV6-3 and TRBJ2-1, with unresolved D. The CDR3 has 15 residues. Trimming removed 5 bases from V and 3 bases from J, with 14 bases in between. Germline CDR1 is MNHEY and CDR2 is SVGEGT. The CDR3 sequence is CASSVIYRDYNEQFF. The CDR3 DNA is TGTGCCAGCAGTGTAATATACAGAGACTACAATGAGCAGTTCTTC.

This chain links TRBV19 with TRBJ1-2, with a possible D match to TRBD1 (5 bases). V was clipped by 3 bases and J by 8 bases, with 13 bases between them. This CDR3 has 13 residues. Germline V gene sequence: CDR1 LNHDA, CDR2 SQIVND (reference sequence). CDR3 DNA: TGTGCCAGTAGTATCGGGAGGGGATTGGGCTACACCTTC. Translation: CASSIGRGLGYTF.

This chain connects TRBV27 to TRBJ2-3; TRBD2 is a possible D gene (6 bases). Trimming took off 4 bases at V and 1 base at J, with 15 bases between the two ends. CDR1 is MNHEY, CDR2 SMNVEV, per germline (reference sequence). The CDR3 extends over 16 amino acids. CDR3 loop: CASSYRQPGGTDTQYF. The CDR3 DNA reads TGTGCCAGCAGTTACCGACAGCCGGGGGGCACAGATACGCAGTATTTT.

V gene TRBV9 combines with J gene TRBJ2-1; TRBD2 matches 12 bases. CDR3 length: 15 residues. Germline V gene data show CDR1 as SGDLS and CDR2 as YYNGEE. Losses at the gene ends were 3 bases for V and 10 bases for J; bases not matched to a gene: 8. CDR3 in DNA: TGTGCCAGCAGCGCTAGCGGGGGGGCCGTCTTCGAGCAGTTCTTC. It yields the protein CASSASGGAVFEQFF.

This clone was counted only a few times. CDR3 amino acids: CASSRLGPYNEQFF. The CDR3 region has the DNA TGTGCCAGCAGCCGACTAGGACCCTACAATGAGCAGTTCTTC. The chain joins TRBV2 to TRBJ2-1, with D possibly being TRBD2 (6 bases). This CDR3 contains 14 residues. V was pared by 6 bases and J by 2 bases, with 11 bases between. Per the germline V gene, CDR1 is SNHLY and CDR2 is FYNNEI.

The chain employs TRBV4-3 and TRBJ1-3, with D uncertain. Trimming removed 0 bases at V and 1 base at J, with 10 bases between. Looked up from germline, CDR1 is LGHNA and CDR2 is YSLEER. This CDR3 contains 16 residues. For the CDR3, the DNA is TGCGCCAGCAGCCAAGAAAACATTTTATCTGGAAACACCATATATTTT. Its translation is CASSQENILSGNTIYF.

The chain employs TRBV18 and TRBJ2-7, with a tentative D call TRBD1 (6 bases). Per germline, CDR1 KGHSH and CDR2 LQKENI. Deletions cut 0 bases from V and 7 bases from J, with 16 bases between. The CDR3 runs to 15 residues. CDR3 loop: CASSPPSPGAGEQYF. Written as DNA, the CDR3 is TGTGCCAGCTCACCACCGTCCCCAGGGGCTGGAGAGCAGTACTTC.

The chain has TRBV10-3 and TRBJ2-7, with 9 bases matching TRBD1. Losses at the gene ends were 6 bases for V and 0 bases for J; bases not matched to a gene: 6. The CDR3 is 15 amino acids. Germline CDR1 and CDR2: ENHRY and SYGVKD. CDR3 sequence reads: CAISTGTGISYEQYF. Here the CDR3 DNA reads TGTGCCATCAGCACCGGGACAGGGATCTCCTACGAGCAGTACTTC.

This clone was counted between two and nine times. The chain is built from TRBV5-1 and TRBJ2-2; D is undetermined. V was pared by 0 bases and J by 5 bases, with 11 bases between. The CDR3 is 15 residues long. Germline-derived CDR1 and CDR2 are SGHRS and YFSETQ. The CDR3 DNA reads as TGCGCCAGCAGCTTGGACCAGTTCGATACCGGGGAGCTGTTTTTT. Translating gives CASSLDQFDTGELFF.

About this clone: The junction departs from germline at one end; a sequencing error may be responsible. The rearrangement uses TRBV6-5 and TRBJ1-3; D gene uncertain. The CDR3 spans 12 residues. Germline V gene lookup returns CDR1 MNHEY and CDR2 SVGAGI. The CDR3 DNA sequence: TGTGCCAGCAGTAACTCTGGAAACACCATATATTTT. This encodes CASSNSGNTIYF.

The genes are TRBV30 and TRBJ1-2, with D hard to call. Germline loops: CDR1 GTSNPN, CDR2 SVGIG (reference sequence). Trimming shortened V by 2 bases and J by 8 bases, and 15 bases separated the two germline ends. The CDR3 spans 13 residues. The CDR3 spells CAWSQDRMAGYTF. The CDR3, as DNA: TGTGCCTGGAGTCAGGACCGAATGGCGGGCTACACCTTC.